The 27 T cell receptor beta chains below come from one sample, sequenced in a study of blood T cell repertoires in COVID-19. Some clones are missing from TCRdb's copy, which holds only in-frame ones; the method was immunoSEQ multiplex PCR. Of some 190,000 clones in the sample, 88% were seen once. The sequenced sample was peripheral blood. The receptors come from a human donor in a cohort sampled during active COVID-19.

The gene calls are TRBV6-5 and TRBJ1-4; no firm D call. This CDR3 comprises 14 residues. V lost 6 bases, J lost 0 bases, and 8 bases lay in between. Germline CDR1 reads MNHEY; CDR2 reads SVGAGI. CDR3 nucleotides: TGTGCCAGCAGGGCTCGGGCAACTAATGAAAAACTGTTTTTT. Encoded protein: CASRARATNEKLFF.

The genes are TRBV5-1 and TRBJ2-5, with TRBD1 matching over 7 bases. V shed 1 base, J shed 2 bases, and the junction held 5 bases outside the gene matches. The germline CDR1 and CDR2 sequences are SGHRS and YFSETQ. The CDR3 contains 15 residues. The CDR3 sequence: CASSLTGTEQETQYF. The CDR3 nucleotides are TGCGCCAGCAGCTTGACCGGGACAGAGCAAGAGACCCAGTACTTC.

This clone was seen a single time. The J gene is TRBJ2-1, the V gene TRBV6-6; no clear D. The CDR3 contains 13 residues. V gave up 5 bases and J gave up 5 bases, with 10 bases separating them. Germline V CDR1 and CDR2: MNHNY, SVGAGI (reference sequence). CDR3 loop: CASSPLAHNEQFF. In DNA, the CDR3 is TGTGCCAGCAGTCCCCTGGCTCACAATGAGCAGTTCTTC.

The chain combines TRBV2 with TRBJ2-2; TRBD1 agrees at 8 bases. The CDR3 contains 15 residues. CDR1 and CDR2 (germline): SNHLY, FYNNEI. Losses at the gene ends were 10 bases for V and 3 bases for J; bases not matched to a gene: 10. CDR3 loop: CATAGGTGYTGELFF. In DNA form, the CDR3 reads TGTGCCACCGCGGGCGGGACAGGTTACACCGGGGAGCTGTTTTTT.

This sequence joins TRBV6-5 and TRBJ2-3; TRBD2 matches at 10 bases. Unmatched junction bases numbered 10, after V lost 2 bases and J lost 8 bases. Germline V gene lookup returns CDR1 MNHEY and CDR2 SVGAGI. This CDR3 contains 16 residues. The CDR3 is CASSYGLAGEEATQYF. CDR3 DNA: TGTGCCAGCAGTTACGGGCTAGCGGGAGAAGAAGCTACGCAGTATTTT.

The rearrangement links TRBV5-1 to TRBJ1-4, with 8 bases identical to TRBD1. V trimming: 0 bases; J trimming: 3 bases; junction bases outside the gene matches: 7. There are 17 residues in the CDR3. Germline V CDR1 and CDR2: SGHRS, YFSETQ. This CDR3 reads CASSLVPGQGANEKLFF. The CDR3 nucleotides are TGCGCCAGCAGCTTGGTCCCCGGACAGGGAGCTAATGAAAAACTGTTTTTT. Supplemented by reference TRBV5-1 and TRBJ1-4, the full variable domain reads KAGVTQTPRYLIKTRGQQVTLSCSPISGHRSVSWYQQTPGQGLQFLFEYFSETQRNKGNFPGRFSGRQFSNSRSEMNVSTLELGDSALYLCASSLVPGQGANEKLFFGSGTQLSVL.

The chain couples TRBV30 to TRBJ2-7, with TRBD1 matching 10 bases. Trimming removed 2 bases from V and 5 bases from J; junction bases left unmatched: 9. Germline lookup yields CDR1 GTSNPN and CDR2 SVGIG (reference sequence). The CDR3 extends over 15 amino acids. The CDR3 protein is CAWSTGTGVSNEQYF. The CDR3 region has the DNA TGTGCCTGGAGTACCGGGACAGGGGTTTCCAACGAGCAGTACTTC.

The chain uses TRBV5-1 and TRBJ1-1; no clear D. Deletions cut 4 bases from V and 8 bases from J, with 9 bases between. The CDR3 has 11 residues. The germline V gene encodes CDR1 SGHRS and CDR2 YFSETQ. DNA for the CDR3: TGCGCCAGCAGCCTAACGGGGGAAGCTTTCTTT. This sequence encodes CASSLTGEAFF.

This clone occurred a few times. The rearrangement uses TRBV30 and TRBJ2-7, with 9 nucleotides matching TRBD1. CDR3 length: 13 residues. V lost 2 bases to trimming and J lost 7 bases; unmatched junction nucleotides: 6. The germline V gene has CDR1 GTSNPN and CDR2 SVGIG (reference sequence). The CDR3 DNA reads TGTGCCTGGAGTAGGGACAGGGCTCAGGAGCAGTACTTC. Translated: CAWSRDRAQEQYF.

This chain connects TRBV6-5 to TRBJ2-1, with 7 bases aligning to TRBD2. The CDR3 is 15 residues long. Germline V gives CDR1 MNHEY, CDR2 SVGAGI. Germline trimming cut 4 bases from V and 2 bases from J; bases unmatched to any gene: 5. The CDR3 region has the DNA TGTGCCAGCAGTTCTGGTCGGGGGGCCTACAATGAGCAGTTCTTC. Protein: CASSSGRGAYNEQFF.

J is TRBJ2-2 and V is TRBV5-1, with 8 bases matching TRBD1. V shed 0 bases and J 0 bases; nucleotides not matched to a gene: 4. The CDR3 loop spans 17 amino acids. Germline V CDR1 and CDR2: SGHRS, YFSETQ. CDR3 DNA: TGCGCCAGCAGCTTGGCCGGGACAGGAACGAACACCGGGGAGCTGTTTTTT. As protein: CASSLAGTGTNTGELFF. Complete variable domain (other parts from reference TRBV5-1 and TRBJ2-2): KAGVTQTPRYLIKTRGQQVTLSCSPISGHRSVSWYQQTPGQGLQFLFEYFSETQRNKGNFPGRFSGRQFSNSRSEMNVSTLELGDSALYLCASSLAGTGTNTGELFFGEGSRLTVL.

The chain links TRBV7-8 to TRBJ2-5; D might be TRBD1 (7 bases). Between the trimmed V and J ends, which lost 7 bases and 4 bases, there was a span of 25 bases. Per the germline V gene, CDR1 is SGHVS and CDR2 is FQNEAQ. The CDR3 is made up of 17 amino acids. The CDR3 region is CASIPGGSSARGETQYF. The CDR3 DNA is TGTGCCAGCATCCCAGGGGGGTCTAGCGCCCGGGGAGAGACCCAGTACTTC.

The J gene is TRBJ2-7, the V gene TRBV5-4, with 9 bases fitting TRBD2. Germline V gene lookup returns CDR1 SGHNT and CDR2 YYREEE (reference sequence). With 2 bases clipped from V and 6 bases from J, the junction kept 9 bases outside the gene matches. This CDR3 region has 15 residues. The CDR3 loop reads CASSLLGEREAEQYF. CDR3 nucleotide sequence: TGTGCCAGCAGCTTACTAGGGGAGCGGGAGGCCGAGCAGTACTTC.

V gene TRBV6-2 or TRBV6-3 combines with J gene TRBJ1-2; 9 positions match TRBD1. CDR3 length equals 14 residues. The germline V gene has CDR1 MNHEY and CDR2 SVGEGT. Trimming took 0 bases from V and 6 from J; bases not matched to a gene: 2. The CDR3 region is CASSYSQGADGYTF. The CDR3 bases are TGTGCCAGCAGTTACTCACAGGGGGCGGATGGCTACACCTTC.

The chain links TRBV19 to TRBJ2-7; no reliable D call. Trimming removed 5 bases at V and 6 bases at J, with 14 bases between. CDR1 is LNHDA and CDR2 is SQIVND in the germline V gene (reference sequence). The CDR3 is 13 residues long. CDR3: CASSSAPVLEQYF. DNA for the CDR3: TGTGCCAGTAGTTCTGCCCCAGTTCTCGAGCAGTACTTC.

This clone came up many times. The chain couples TRBV6-5 to TRBJ1-1, with 7 positions matching TRBD1. The V gene end was trimmed by 2 bases and the J gene end by 2 bases; junction bases not matched to a gene: 2. CDR1 is MNHEY and CDR2 is SVGAGI in the germline V gene. The CDR3 contains 14 residues. The CDR3 is CASSYRGPNTEAFF. The DNA of the CDR3 is TGTGCCAGCAGTTACAGGGGGCCTAACACTGAAGCTTTCTTT.

The rearrangement uses TRBV10-3 and TRBJ1-6; a weak D match, TRBD1 (6 bases). Germline V gene data show CDR1 as ENHRY and CDR2 as SYGVKD. V shed 4 bases and J shed 1 base, with 8 bases lying between them. This CDR3 comprises 15 residues. CDR3 residues: CAISAGQSYNSPLHF. The CDR3 DNA reads as TGTGCCATCAGTGCTGGACAGTCCTATAATTCACCCCTCCACTTT.

The V and J genes are TRBV7-9 and TRBJ2-2; D not certain. The ends were cut back, 4 bases at V and 0 bases at J, with 6 bases in the middle. The CDR3 has 14 amino acids. Germline-derived CDR1 and CDR2 are SEHNR and FQNEAQ (reference sequence). CDR3 residues: CASSSQSNTGELFF. For the CDR3, the DNA is TGTGCCAGCAGCTCCCAATCGAACACCGGGGAGCTGTTTTTT.

This chain joins TRBV4-1 and TRBJ2-5; 7 bases fit TRBD1. J lost 4 bases, V lost 1 base, and 3 bases had no gene match. The CDR3 runs 14 residues. Germline CDR1 reads MGHRA; CDR2 reads YSYEKL. The CDR3 DNA reads TGCGCCAGCAGCCAAGGACAGGGACGAGAGACCCAGTACTTC. Its protein is CASSQGQGRETQYF.

The chain has TRBV11-2 and TRBJ1-1; no definite D call. V lost 4 bases and J 3 bases, leaving 21 bases between the germline ends. CDR3 length: 17 residues. Germline-derived CDR1 and CDR2 are SGHAT and FQNNGV. CDR3 in DNA: TGTGCCAGCAGCTCCCTCCTCCGATTAGGAGAGTACACTGAAGCTTTCTTT. This encodes CASSSLLRLGEYTEAFF.

The chain links TRBV9 to TRBJ2-2, with unresolved D. Per germline, CDR1 SGDLS and CDR2 YYNGEE. The V end lost 2 bases, the J end lost 4 bases, and 9 bases lay between the germline ends. This CDR3 region has 14 residues. For the CDR3, the DNA is TGTGCCAGCAGCGTCGCGACGGGCACCGGGGAGCTGTTTTTT. Residues: CASSVATGTGELFF.

V is TRBV18 and J is TRBJ2-7; TRBD1 agrees at 8 bases. V was pared by 3 bases and J by 0 bases, with 4 bases of the junction left unmatched. The CDR3 is 15 residues long. Germline CDR1 and CDR2: KGHSH and LQKENI. The CDR3 region has the DNA TGTGCCAGCTCACCTACAGGGGGAGGCTCCTACGAGCAGTACTTC. This encodes CASSPTGGGSYEQYF.

The chain is built from TRBV13 and TRBJ2-3; 16 positions agree with TRBD2. Germline lookup yields CDR1 PRHDT and CDR2 FYEKMQ (reference sequence). After removal of 4 bases from V and 9 bases from J, the junction contained 22 bases not matched to a gene. The CDR3 length is 21 residues. CDR3 region: CASSSLSYSGLAGGPSRTQYF. CDR3 nucleotides: TGTGCCAGCAGCTCCTTAAGTTATTCGGGACTAGCGGGGGGGCCTTCCCGAACGCAGTATTTT.

V and J are TRBV5-5 and TRBJ2-6; D uncertain. CDR1 and CDR2 from the germline V gene are SGHKS and YYEKEE (reference sequence). The CDR3 is 14 amino acids. V shed 3 bases and J shed 0 bases, with 4 bases lying between them. CDR3 sequence: CASSWSSGANVLTF. The CDR3 DNA sequence: TGTGCCAGCAGCTGGAGCTCTGGGGCCAACGTCCTGACTTTC.

The chain is built from TRBV30 and TRBJ1-4, with D maybe TRBD1 (6 bases). The germline gives CDR1 GTSNPN, CDR2 SVGIG (reference sequence). Trimming shortened V by 0 bases and J by 5 bases, and 10 bases separated the two germline ends. The length of the CDR3 is 14 residues. CDR3 coding DNA: TGTGCCTGGAGTGTCGGGGACACGAATGAAAAACTGTTTTTT. This translates into CAWSVGDTNEKLFF.

This chain links TRBV7-9 with TRBJ2-5, with 7 bases matching TRBD2. V lost 4 bases and J lost 4; bases outside the gene matches: 6. Per germline, CDR1 SEHNR and CDR2 FQNEAQ (reference sequence). The CDR3 sequence is 14 residues long. CDR3: CASSSRTGGETQYF. For the CDR3, the DNA is TGTGCCAGCAGCTCCCGAACGGGGGGAGAGACCCAGTACTTC.

V gene TRBV2 combines with J gene TRBJ2-5, with a weak D call TRBD1 (5 bases). The CDR3 spans 12 residues. V lost 7 bases, J lost 4 bases, and 10 bases lay in between. The germline CDR1 and CDR2 sequences are SNHLY and FYNNEI. Written as DNA, the CDR3 is TGTGCCAGCAAAGACAGAGGAGAGACCCAGTACTTC. It translates to CASKDRGETQYF.